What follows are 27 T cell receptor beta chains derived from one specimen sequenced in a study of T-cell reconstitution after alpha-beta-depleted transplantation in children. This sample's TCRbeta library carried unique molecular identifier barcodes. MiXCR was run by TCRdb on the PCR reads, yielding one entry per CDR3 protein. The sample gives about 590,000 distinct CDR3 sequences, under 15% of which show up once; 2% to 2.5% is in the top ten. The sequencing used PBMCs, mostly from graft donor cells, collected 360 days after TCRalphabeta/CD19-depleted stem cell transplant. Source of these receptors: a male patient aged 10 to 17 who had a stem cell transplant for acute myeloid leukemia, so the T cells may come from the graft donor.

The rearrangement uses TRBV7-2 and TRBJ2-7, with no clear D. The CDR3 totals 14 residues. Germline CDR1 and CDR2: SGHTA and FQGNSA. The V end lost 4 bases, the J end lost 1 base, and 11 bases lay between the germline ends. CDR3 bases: TGTGCCAGCAGCTGGGATGTCAGTTCCTACGAGCAGTACTTC. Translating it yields CASSWDVSSYEQYF.

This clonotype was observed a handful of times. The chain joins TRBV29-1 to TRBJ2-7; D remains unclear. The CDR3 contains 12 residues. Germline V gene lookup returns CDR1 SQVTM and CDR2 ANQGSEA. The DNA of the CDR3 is TGCGCTGGGCAAGGAAGCTCCTACGAGCAGTACTTC. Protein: CAGQGSSYEQYF.

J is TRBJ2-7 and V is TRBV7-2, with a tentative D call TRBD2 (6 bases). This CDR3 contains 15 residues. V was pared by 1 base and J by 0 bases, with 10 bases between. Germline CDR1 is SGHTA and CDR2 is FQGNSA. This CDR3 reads CASSLDARGSYEQYF. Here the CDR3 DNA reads TGTGCCAGCAGCTTAGATGCGCGGGGCTCCTACGAGCAGTACTTC.

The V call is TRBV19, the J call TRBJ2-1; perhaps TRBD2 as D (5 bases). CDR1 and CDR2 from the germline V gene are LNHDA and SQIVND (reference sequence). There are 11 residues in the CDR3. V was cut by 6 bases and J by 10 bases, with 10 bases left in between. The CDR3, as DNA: TGTGCCAGTAGAAATAGCGTCGAGCAGTTCTTC. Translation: CASRNSVEQFF.

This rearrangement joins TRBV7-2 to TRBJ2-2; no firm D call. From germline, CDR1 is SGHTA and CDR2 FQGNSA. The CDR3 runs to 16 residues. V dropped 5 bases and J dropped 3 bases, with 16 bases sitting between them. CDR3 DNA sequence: TGTGCCAGCAGCACCCCTAGGGCCCTGGACACCGGGGAGCTGTTTTTT. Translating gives CASSTPRALDTGELFF.

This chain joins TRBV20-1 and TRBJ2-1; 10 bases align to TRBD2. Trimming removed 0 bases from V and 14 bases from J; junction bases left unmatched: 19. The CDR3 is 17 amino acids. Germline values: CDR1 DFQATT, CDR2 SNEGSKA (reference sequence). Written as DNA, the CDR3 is TGCAGTGCTAGAGATGCTGATACCCGGACTAGCGGAGAATGGGAGTTCTTC. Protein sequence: CSARDADTRTSGEWEFF.

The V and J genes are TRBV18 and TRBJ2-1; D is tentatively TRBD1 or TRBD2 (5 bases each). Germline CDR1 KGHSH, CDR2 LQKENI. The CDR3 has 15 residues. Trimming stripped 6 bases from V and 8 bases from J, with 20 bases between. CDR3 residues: CASSRKGARGDEQFF. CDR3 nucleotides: TGTGCCAGCTCCCGCAAAGGGGCGAGGGGCGATGAGCAGTTCTTC.

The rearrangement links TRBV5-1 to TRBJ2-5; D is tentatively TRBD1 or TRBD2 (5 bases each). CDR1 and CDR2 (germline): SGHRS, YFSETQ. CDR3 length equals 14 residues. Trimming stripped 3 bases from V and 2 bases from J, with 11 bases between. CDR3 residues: CASSWVWGQETQYF. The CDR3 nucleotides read TGCGCCAGCAGCTGGGTTTGGGGGCAAGAGACCCAGTACTTC.

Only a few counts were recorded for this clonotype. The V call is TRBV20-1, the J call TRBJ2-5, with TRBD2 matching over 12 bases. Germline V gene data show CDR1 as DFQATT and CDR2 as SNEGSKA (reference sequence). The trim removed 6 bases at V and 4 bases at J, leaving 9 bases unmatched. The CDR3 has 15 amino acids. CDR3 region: CSARVASGRVETQYF. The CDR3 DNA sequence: TGCAGTGCCCGAGTGGCTAGCGGGAGGGTAGAGACCCAGTACTTC.

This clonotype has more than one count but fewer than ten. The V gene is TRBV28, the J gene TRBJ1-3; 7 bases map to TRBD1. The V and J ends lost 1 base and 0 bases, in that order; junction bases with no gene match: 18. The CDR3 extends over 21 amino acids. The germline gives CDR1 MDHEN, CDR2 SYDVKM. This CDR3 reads CASSLLFPGQLVISSGNTIYF. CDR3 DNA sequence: TGTGCCAGCAGTTTATTATTCCCGGGACAGCTAGTAATTAGCTCTGGAAACACCATATATTTT.

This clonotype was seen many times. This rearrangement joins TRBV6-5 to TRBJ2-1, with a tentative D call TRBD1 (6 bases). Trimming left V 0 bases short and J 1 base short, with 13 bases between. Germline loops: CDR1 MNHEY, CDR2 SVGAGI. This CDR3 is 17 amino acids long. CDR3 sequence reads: CASSYSRHRASYNEQFF. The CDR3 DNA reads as TGTGCCAGCAGTTACTCGAGGCACAGGGCGTCCTACAATGAGCAGTTCTTC.

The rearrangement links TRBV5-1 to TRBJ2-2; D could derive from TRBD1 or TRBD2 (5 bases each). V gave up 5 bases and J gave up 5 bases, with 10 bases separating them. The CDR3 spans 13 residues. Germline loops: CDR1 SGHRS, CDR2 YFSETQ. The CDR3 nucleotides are TGCGCCAGCAGGATCGAGGGGACCGGGGAGCTGTTTTTT. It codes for CASRIEGTGELFF.

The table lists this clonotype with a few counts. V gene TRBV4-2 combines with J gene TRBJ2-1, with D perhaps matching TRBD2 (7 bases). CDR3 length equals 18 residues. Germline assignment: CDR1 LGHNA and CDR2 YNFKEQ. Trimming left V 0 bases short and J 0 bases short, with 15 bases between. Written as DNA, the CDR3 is TGTGCCAGCAGCCAAGATCAAGGCGGGGGCCGCTCCTACAATGAGCAGTTCTTC. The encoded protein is CASSQDQGGGRSYNEQFF.

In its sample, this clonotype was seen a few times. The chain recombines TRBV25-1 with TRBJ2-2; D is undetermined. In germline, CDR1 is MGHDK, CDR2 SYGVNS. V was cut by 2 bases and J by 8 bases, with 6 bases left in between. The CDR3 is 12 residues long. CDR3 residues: CASSEPPGELFF. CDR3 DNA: TGTGCCAGCAGTGAACCCCCTGGGGAGCTGTTTTTT.

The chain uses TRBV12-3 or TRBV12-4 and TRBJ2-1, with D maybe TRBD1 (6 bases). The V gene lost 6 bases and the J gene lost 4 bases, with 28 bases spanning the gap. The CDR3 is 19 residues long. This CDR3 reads CASRLTDPIRQAAYNEQFF. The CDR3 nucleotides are TGTGCCAGCAGACTTACGGACCCGATCCGACAGGCGGCGTACAATGAGCAGTTCTTC.

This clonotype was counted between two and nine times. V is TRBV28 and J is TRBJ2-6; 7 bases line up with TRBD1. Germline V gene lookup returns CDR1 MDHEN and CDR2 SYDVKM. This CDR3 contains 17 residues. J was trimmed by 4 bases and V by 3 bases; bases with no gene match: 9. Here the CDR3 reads CASSFVEGARGANVLTF. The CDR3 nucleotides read TGTGCCAGCAGTTTCGTTGAGGGGGCGCGGGGGGCCAACGTCCTGACTTTC.

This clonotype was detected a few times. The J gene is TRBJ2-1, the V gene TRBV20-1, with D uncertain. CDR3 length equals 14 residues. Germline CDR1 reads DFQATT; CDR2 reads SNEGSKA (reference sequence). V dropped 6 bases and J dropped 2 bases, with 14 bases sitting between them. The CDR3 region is CSATWTSTYNEQFF. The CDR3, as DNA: TGCAGTGCCACATGGACCTCTACCTACAATGAGCAGTTCTTC.

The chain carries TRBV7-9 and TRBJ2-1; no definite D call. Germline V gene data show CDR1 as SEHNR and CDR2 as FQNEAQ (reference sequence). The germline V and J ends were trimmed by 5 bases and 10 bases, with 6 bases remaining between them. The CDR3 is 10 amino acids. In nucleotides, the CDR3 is TGTGCCAGCAGCGGGGTCGAGCAGTTCTTC. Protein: CASSGVEQFF. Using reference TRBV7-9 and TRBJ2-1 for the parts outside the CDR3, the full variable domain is DTGVSQNPRHKITKRGQNVTFRCDPISEHNRLYWYRQTLGQGPEFLTYFQNEAQLEKSRLLSDRFSAERPKGSFSTLEIQRTEQGDSAMYLCASSGVEQFFGPGTRLTVL.

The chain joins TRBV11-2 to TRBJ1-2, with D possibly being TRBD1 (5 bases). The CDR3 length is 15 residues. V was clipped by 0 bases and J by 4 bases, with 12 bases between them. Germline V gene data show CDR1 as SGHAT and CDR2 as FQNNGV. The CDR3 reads CASSLEAGRGYGYTF. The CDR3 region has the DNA TGTGCCAGCAGCTTAGAGGCGGGGCGCGGCTATGGCTACACCTTC.

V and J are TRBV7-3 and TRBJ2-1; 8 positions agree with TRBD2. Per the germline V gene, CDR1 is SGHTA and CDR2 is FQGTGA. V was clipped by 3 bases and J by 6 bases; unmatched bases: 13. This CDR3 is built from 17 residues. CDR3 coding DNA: TGTGCCAGCAGCTTGAGTAGCGGGACTAGGGTAATCAATGAGCAGTTCTTC. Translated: CASSLSSGTRVINEQFF. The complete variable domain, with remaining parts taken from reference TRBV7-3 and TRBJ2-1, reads GAGVSQTPSNKVTEKGKYVELRCDPISGHTALYWYRQSLGQGPEFLIYFQGTGAADDSGLPNDRFFAVRPEGSVSTLKIQRTERGDSAVYLCASSLSSGTRVINEQFFGPGTRLTVL.

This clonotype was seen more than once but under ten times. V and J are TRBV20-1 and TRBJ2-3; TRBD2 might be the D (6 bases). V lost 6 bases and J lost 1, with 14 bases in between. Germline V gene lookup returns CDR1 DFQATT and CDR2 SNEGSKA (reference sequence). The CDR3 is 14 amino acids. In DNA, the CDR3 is TGCAGTGCCCGGGGCGGGGACGGCACAGATACGCAGTATTTT. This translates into CSARGGDGTDTQYF.

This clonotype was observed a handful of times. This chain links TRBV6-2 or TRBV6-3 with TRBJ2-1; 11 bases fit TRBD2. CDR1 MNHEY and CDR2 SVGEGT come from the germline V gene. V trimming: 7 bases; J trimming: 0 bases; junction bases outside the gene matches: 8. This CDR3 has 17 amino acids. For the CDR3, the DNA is TGTGCCAGCACCCTTAGCGGGAGGGCCTTCTCCTACAATGAGCAGTTCTTC. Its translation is CASTLSGRAFSYNEQFF.

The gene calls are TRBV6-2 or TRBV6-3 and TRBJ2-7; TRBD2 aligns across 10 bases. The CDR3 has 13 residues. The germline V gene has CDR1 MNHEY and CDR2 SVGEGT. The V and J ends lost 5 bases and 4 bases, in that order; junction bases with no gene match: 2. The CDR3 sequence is CASSTGLAYEQYF. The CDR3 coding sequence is TGTGCCAGCAGTACGGGACTAGCGTACGAGCAGTACTTC.

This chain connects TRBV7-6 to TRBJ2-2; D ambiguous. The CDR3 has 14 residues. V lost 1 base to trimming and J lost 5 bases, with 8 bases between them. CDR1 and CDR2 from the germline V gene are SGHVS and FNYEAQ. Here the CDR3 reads CASSLEFTTGELFF. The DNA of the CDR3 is TGTGCCAGCAGCTTAGAATTTACTACCGGGGAGCTGTTTTTT.

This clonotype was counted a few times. In nucleotides, the CDR3 is TGCAGTGCTGGGGATTATTCCTACGAGCAGTACTTC. Translating it yields CSAGDYSYEQYF. The chain couples TRBV20-1 to TRBJ2-7; D gene unclear. Trimming took 5 bases from V and 1 from J, leaving 9 bases between them. The CDR3 extends over 12 amino acids. Germline V gives CDR1 DFQATT, CDR2 SNEGSKA (reference sequence).

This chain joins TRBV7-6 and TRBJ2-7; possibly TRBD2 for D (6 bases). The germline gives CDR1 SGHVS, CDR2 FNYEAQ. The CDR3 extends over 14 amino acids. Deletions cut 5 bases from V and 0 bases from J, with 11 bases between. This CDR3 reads CASSDSGFSYEQYF. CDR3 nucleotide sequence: TGTGCCAGCAGCGATAGCGGATTCTCCTACGAGCAGTACTTC.

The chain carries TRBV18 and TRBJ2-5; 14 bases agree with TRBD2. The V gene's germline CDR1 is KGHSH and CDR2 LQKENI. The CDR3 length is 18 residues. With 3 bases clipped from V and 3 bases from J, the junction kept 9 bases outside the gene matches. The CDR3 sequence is CASSPINVGLAGEETQYF. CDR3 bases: TGTGCCAGCTCACCGATCAACGTGGGACTAGCGGGAGAAGAGACCCAGTACTTC.